This TCR beta chain was recovered during a study of T-cell memory formation after mild COVID-19. Study observations and caveats: Clones contracting over day 15 to 85 were CD4/CD8 balanced, with later expanders leaning CD4+. Shrinking CD4+ clones were chiefly CM and EM; CD8+ ones were chiefly EMRA.

This clonotype showed up just a few times. The antigen remains undetermined. TCRdb passed the 5' RACE reads through MiXCR, listing each CDR3 protein once. Seen here are just under 150,000 distinct CDR3 sequences, about a fifth observed once, and the top ten hold around 2.4%. Germline CDR1 MRHNA, CDR2 SNTAGT. With 6 bases clipped from V and 1 base from J, the junction kept 10 bases outside the gene matches. The CDR3 runs 18 residues. The sample was PBMCs or a T cell subset sorted from them (not recorded which). V is TRBV6-4 and J is TRBJ2-6; 9 bases are shared with TRBD1. The source is an adult woman who had mild COVID-19 (a few samples of this study predate the infection). Cell type and time point are not known. As DNA, the CDR3 is TGTGCCAGCAGCCGCTCGGGACAGGGTGCGTCTGGGGCCAACGTCCTGACTTTC. Translation gives CASSRSGQGASGANVLTF.